This TCR beta chain is from a study of blood T cell repertoires in COVID-19. Whole-study context: What the recovered Cohort 3 donors had was two negative PCRs, clearance, or symptom resolution. Italy, Spain and the United States were the sources of the convalescent and acute COVID-19 samples.

In the authors' methods: Estimation of nucleated cell counts was performed using reference gene primer amplification. Profiled with immunoSEQ multiplex PCR; TCRdb holds only in-frame clones, not every one. V and J calls and clone size are given by that table; D and trimming were obtained from the DNA. The sample contains about 230,000 clones, 86% of which appear only once. Participant age was roughly 18 to 100 years, and participants resided in roughly 25 US areas. The TCR originated in a woman aged 45-65 years in a cohort exposed to, infected with or recovered from COVID-19 (not recorded which). The sample comprised PBMCs or T cells enriched from blood (not recorded which).

CDR3 sequence (DNA): TGTGCCAGCAGCCAAGTCGCACTAGCGGGGGGGCATACGCAGTATTTT. Translation gives CASSQVALAGGHTQYF. The chain recombines TRBV3-1 (or the pseudogene TRBV3-2) with TRBJ2-3, with 13 bases fitting TRBD2. Germline trimming cut 1 base from V and 7 bases from J; bases unmatched to any gene: 5. Per the germline V gene, CDR1 is LGHDT and CDR2 is YNNKEL (reference sequence). The length of the CDR3 is 16 residues.